Each of the 14 T cell receptor beta chains below was sequenced from the same sample in a study of blood T cell repertoires in COVID-19. Some clones are missing from TCRdb's copy, which holds only in-frame ones; the method was immunoSEQ multiplex PCR. The sample holds approximately 180,000 clones, around 85% seen once. What was sequenced was peripheral blood. All receptors come from a woman aged 80 or over with acute or convalescent COVID-19.

The chain has TRBV19 and TRBJ2-1; TRBD2 aligns across 13 bases. V trimming: 3 bases; J trimming: 15 bases; junction bases outside the gene matches: 8. The CDR3 has 14 residues. CDR1 and CDR2 (germline): LNHDA, SQIVND (reference sequence). The CDR3 loop reads CASSIGGLAGDVFF. The CDR3 coding sequence is TGTGCCAGTAGTATTGGAGGACTAGCGGGAGACGTGTTCTTC.

This rearrangement joins TRBV25-1 to TRBJ1-2; possible D gene TRBD1, 5 bases. CDR3 length equals 15 residues. CDR1 is MGHDK and CDR2 is SYGVNS in the germline V gene. V dropped 3 bases and J dropped 4 bases, with 15 bases sitting between them. CDR3 loop: CASSDESGNLYGYTF. The CDR3 DNA follows: TGTGCCAGCAGTGACGAGTCAGGGAATCTCTATGGCTACACCTTC.

V is TRBV6-5 and J is TRBJ1-2, with D unclear. This CDR3 has 14 residues. Looked up from germline, CDR1 is MNHEY and CDR2 is SVGAGI. V was cut by 7 bases and J by 3 bases, with 15 bases left in between. The CDR3 coding sequence is TGTGCCAGCATAGGAGGACGAGGAGACTATGGCTACACCTTC. Translating it yields CASIGGRGDYGYTF.

The V call is TRBV11-2, the J call TRBJ2-7, with 12 bases matching TRBD2. CDR3 length equals 16 residues. V gave up 5 bases and J gave up 1 base; unmatched junction bases: 6. Germline V gives CDR1 SGHAT, CDR2 FQNNGV. CDR3 sequence: CASSLRTSGASYEQYF. For the CDR3, the DNA is TGTGCCAGCAGCCTACGGACTAGCGGGGCGTCCTACGAGCAGTACTTC.

This clone has only a few counts. The V gene is TRBV7-8, the J gene TRBJ1-5; 7 bases map to TRBD1. V gave up 5 bases and J gave up 0 bases; unmatched junction bases: 7. Germline CDR1 SGHVS, CDR2 FQNEAQ. This CDR3 has 16 amino acids. CDR3 sequence reads: CASSNLQGNSNQPQHF. The DNA of the CDR3 is TGTGCCAGCAGCAACCTACAGGGGAATAGCAATCAGCCCCAGCATTTT.

This clone was observed once. The rearrangement links TRBV10-3 to TRBJ2-5; no firm D call. CDR3 length: 13 amino acids. V lost 7 bases, J lost 2 bases, and 11 bases lay in between. Germline CDR1 and CDR2: ENHRY and SYGVKD. The CDR3 here is CAINGEEQETQYF. In DNA, the CDR3 is TGTGCCATCAACGGTGAAGAACAAGAGACCCAGTACTTC.

The J gene is TRBJ2-5, the V gene TRBV6-5, with 11 bases matching TRBD2. The V gene's germline CDR1 is MNHEY and CDR2 SVGAGI. Trimming cost V 5 bases and J 9 bases; bases outside gene matches: 8. The CDR3 extends over 14 amino acids. DNA of the CDR3: TGTGCCAGCAGTCTGACTAGCGGGGCGCTGGCCCAGTACTTC. As protein: CASSLTSGALAQYF.

This clone occurred once. The gene calls are TRBV3-1 (or the pseudogene TRBV3-2) and TRBJ2-3; 10 bases align to TRBD2. CDR1 is LGHDT and CDR2 is YNNKEL in the germline V gene (reference sequence). The CDR3 has 15 residues. Trimming removed 5 bases from V and 3 bases from J; junction bases left unmatched: 5. CDR3 DNA sequence: TGTGCCAGCAGCGGTAGCGGGGGGTGGACAGATACGCAGTATTTT. This gives the protein CASSGSGGWTDTQYF.

J is TRBJ1-5 and V is TRBV6-1; maybe TRBD1 (5 bases). V gave up 2 bases and J gave up 11 bases, with 19 bases separating them. CDR3 length equals 15 residues. Germline assignment: CDR1 MNHNS and CDR2 SASEGT. CDR3 sequence (DNA): TGTGCCAGCAGTGAAAATTCGGGGGGAAGGAAGACCCAGCATTTT. Translated, it gives CASSENSGGRKTQHF.

The chain carries TRBV25-1 and TRBJ1-6, with D possibly being TRBD1 (5 bases). The V end was cut by 0 bases, the J end by 7 bases, with 10 bases between. Germline loops: CDR1 MGHDK, CDR2 SYGVNS. This CDR3 has 15 amino acids. The CDR3 sequence is CASSEYRGRNSPLHF. The DNA for the CDR3 is TGTGCCAGCAGTGAATATCGGGGGAGAAATTCACCCCTCCACTTT.

V and J are TRBV5-6 and TRBJ1-1; perhaps TRBD1 as D (5 bases). The CDR3 has 16 residues. The germline V gene has CDR1 SGHDT and CDR2 YYEEEE. The ends were cut back, 3 bases at V and 1 base at J, with 16 bases in the middle. In DNA, the CDR3 is TGTGCCAGCAGCTGGGGCCCGGACCCGGGGAACACTGAAGCTTTCTTT. It yields the protein CASSWGPDPGNTEAFF.

J is TRBJ2-7 and V is TRBV18; 7 bases are shared with TRBD1. The germline V gene encodes CDR1 KGHSH and CDR2 LQKENI. This CDR3 contains 14 residues. V was clipped by 5 bases and J by 0 bases; unmatched bases: 4. The CDR3 DNA is TGTGCCAGCTCAGCTGGGACAGCCTCCTACGAGCAGTACTTC. It specifies CASSAGTASYEQYF.

The chain recombines TRBV3-1 (or the pseudogene TRBV3-2) with TRBJ1-1; no definite D call. The V gene lost 1 base and the J gene lost 1 base, with 7 bases spanning the gap. Germline CDR1 and CDR2: LGHDT and YNNKEL (reference sequence). The CDR3 runs 14 residues. Here the CDR3 DNA reads TGTGCCAGCAGCCAAGTTCAGGCGAACACTGAAGCTTTCTTT. This translates into CASSQVQANTEAFF.

The chain employs TRBV6-5 and TRBJ1-4; unclear D gene. V lost 11 bases and J 0 bases, leaving 16 bases between the germline ends. The CDR3 is made up of 15 amino acids. Germline-derived CDR1 and CDR2 are MNHEY and SVGAGI. The CDR3 spells CAAREGGATNEKLFF. In DNA, the CDR3 is TGTGCCGCTCGGGAAGGTGGGGCAACTAATGAAAAACTGTTTTTT.